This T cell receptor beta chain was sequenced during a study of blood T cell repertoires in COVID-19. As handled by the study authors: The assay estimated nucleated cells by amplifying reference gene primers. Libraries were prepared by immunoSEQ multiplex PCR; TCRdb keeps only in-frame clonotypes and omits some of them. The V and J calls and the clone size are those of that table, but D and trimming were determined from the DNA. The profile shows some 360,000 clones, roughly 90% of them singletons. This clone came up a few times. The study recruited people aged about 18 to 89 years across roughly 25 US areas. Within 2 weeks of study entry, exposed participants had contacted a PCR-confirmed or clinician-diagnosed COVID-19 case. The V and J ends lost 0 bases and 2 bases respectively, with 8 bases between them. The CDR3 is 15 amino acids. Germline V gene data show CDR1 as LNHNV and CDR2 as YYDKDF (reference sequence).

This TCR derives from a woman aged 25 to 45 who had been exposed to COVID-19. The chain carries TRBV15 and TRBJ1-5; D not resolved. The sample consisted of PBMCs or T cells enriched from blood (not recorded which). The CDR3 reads CATSRDPRGNQPQHF. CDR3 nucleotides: TGTGCCACCAGCAGAGATCCCCGTGGCAATCAGCCCCAGCATTTT.